The 4 T cell receptor beta chains listed next were all sequenced from one sample in a study of memory CD4+ T cells and cytomegalovirus serostatus. Single viable CD3+CD4+CD8-CD45RO+ cells were sorted as the memory CD4+ T cells. Assay used: immunoSEQ multiplex PCR; TCRdb lists only in-frame clones, some missing. The sample comprises approximately 51,000 clones, about 70% of which are singletons, and less than 1.5% rests with the top ten. Specimen: memory CD4+ T cells from blood. The source is an adult in good health and CMV-seropositive.

This clone was detected a few times. The V call is TRBV7-2, the J call TRBJ1-1; 10 positions match TRBD1. CDR3 length: 14 amino acids. V dropped 1 base and J dropped 11; count of bases not matched to a gene: 7. The V gene's germline CDR1 is SGHTA and CDR2 FQGNSA. The CDR3 loop reads CASSLETGGRSAFF. DNA for the CDR3: TGTGCCAGCAGCTTAGAGACAGGGGGCAGGTCTGCTTTCTTT.

The CDR3 region is CASSLAGVSNQPQHF. CDR3 DNA sequence: TGCGCCAGCAGCTTGGCAGGGGTTAGCAATCAGCCCCAGCATTTT. The gene calls are TRBV5-1 and TRBJ1-5; D perhaps matches TRBD1 (6 bases). This CDR3 has 15 residues. Deletions cut 0 bases from V and 0 bases from J, with 7 bases between. Germline V gene lookup returns CDR1 SGHRS and CDR2 YFSETQ.

The chain carries TRBV6-4 and TRBJ1-5; D is ambiguous. Germline CDR1 is MRHNA and CDR2 is SNTAGT. V was shortened by 3 bases and J by 0 bases, with 3 bases between the two germline ends. The CDR3 extends over 13 amino acids. In DNA form, the CDR3 reads TGTGCCAGCAGTGAGGGTAGCAATCAGCCCCAGCATTTT. It yields the protein CASSEGSNQPQHF.

V and J are TRBV5-1 and TRBJ1-2, with D unclear. The CDR3 extends over 16 amino acids. V was trimmed by 1 base and J by 0 bases, leaving 13 bases between them. The germline V gene encodes CDR1 SGHRS and CDR2 YFSETQ. The CDR3 DNA reads as TGCGCCAGCAGCTTGAATTCCCCGCCCTCTAACTATGGCTACACCTTC. This codes for CASSLNSPPSNYGYTF.